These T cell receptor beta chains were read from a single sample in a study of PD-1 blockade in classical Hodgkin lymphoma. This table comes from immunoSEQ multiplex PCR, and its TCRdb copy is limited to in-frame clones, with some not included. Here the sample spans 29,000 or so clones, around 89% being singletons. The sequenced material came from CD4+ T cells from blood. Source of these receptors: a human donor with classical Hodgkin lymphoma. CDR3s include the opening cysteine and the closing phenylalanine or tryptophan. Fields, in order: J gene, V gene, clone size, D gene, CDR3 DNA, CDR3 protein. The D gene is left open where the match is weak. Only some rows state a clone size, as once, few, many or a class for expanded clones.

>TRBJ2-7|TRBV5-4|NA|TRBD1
TGTGCCAGCAGCTTGCGGGTACAGGGGGGTACCGAGCAGTACTTC
CASSLRVQGGTEQYF
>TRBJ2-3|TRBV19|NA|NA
TGTGCCAGTAGTATAGATCGGACAGGGAGGGGAGATACGCAGTATTTT
CASSIDRTGRGDTQYF
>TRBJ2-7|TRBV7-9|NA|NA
TGTGCCAGCAGCCGCTTTGGCGGAGAGATTCACTTC
CASSRFGGEIHF
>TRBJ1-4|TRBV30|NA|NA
TGTGCCTGGAGTCATAATGAAAAACTGTTTTTT
CAWSHNEKLFF
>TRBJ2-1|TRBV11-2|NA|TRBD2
TGTGCCAGCAGCTCGACGACTAGCGGGAGTGGCAATGAGCAGTTCTTC
CASSSTTSGSGNEQFF
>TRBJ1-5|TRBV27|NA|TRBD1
TGTGCCAGCAGGTCACAGGGGGCGGGGCAGCCCCAGCATTTT
CASRSQGAGQPQHF
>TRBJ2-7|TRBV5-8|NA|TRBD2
TGTGCCAGCAGTGGAGGGACTAGCGGGCTGCTGGCCTACGAGCAGTACTTC
CASSGGTSGLLAYEQYF
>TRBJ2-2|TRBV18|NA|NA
TGTGCCAGCTCACCACCGGTGACCGGGGAGCTGTTTTTT
CASSPPVTGELFF
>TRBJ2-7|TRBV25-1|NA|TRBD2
TGTGCCAGCGCTCGAGCGGGAGGTTCCTACGAGCAGTACTTC
CASARAGGSYEQYF
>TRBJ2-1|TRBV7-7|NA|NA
TGTGCCAGCAGCTTAGCGTTGGCTAGCGTTAATGAGCAGTTCTTC
CASSLALASVNEQFF
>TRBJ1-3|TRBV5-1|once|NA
TGCGCCAGCAGCGTGGAACCTCCTGGAAACACCATATATTTT
CASSVEPPGNTIYF
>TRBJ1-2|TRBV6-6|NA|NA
TGTGCCAGCAGTTACCAAGTGTGGCGGGTTAACTATGGCTACACCTTC
CASSYQVWRVNYGYTF
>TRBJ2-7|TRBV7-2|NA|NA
TGTGCCAGCAGCTTAGGGGGGTTCACCCCGAACGAGCAGTACTTC
CASSLGGFTPNEQYF
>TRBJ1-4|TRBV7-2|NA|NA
TGTGCCAGCAGCTTAGGGGGCAGAGCAAATGAAAAACTGTTTTTT
CASSLGGRANEKLFF
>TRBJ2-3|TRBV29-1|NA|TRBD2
TGCAGCGGGGAAAGGGGGCTAGCGGGAGTTGGGGCAGATACGCAGTATTTT
CSGERGLAGVGADTQYF
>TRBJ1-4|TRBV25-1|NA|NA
TGTGCCAGCAGTGAACCACTGGGAGGCAATGAAAAACTGTTTTTT
CASSEPLGGNEKLFF